The 30 T cell receptor beta chains reported below all come from one sample, sequenced in a study of PD-L1 blockade in urothelial cancer. Here immunoSEQ multiplex PCR was the method, and the copy in TCRdb shows in-frame clones only, minus some. This table has under 85,000 clones, around 93% appearing once. Time point noted: peripheral blood 6 weeks after treatment start. Sequences were derived from PBMCs, sampled around atezolizumab (anti-PD-L1) treatment. The receptors here all came from a woman aged 80 or over with urothelial cancer.

Only one count was recorded for this clone. The CDR3 DNA reads TGTGCCAGCAGCAGCAGGGACAGGGGGCGGGATGAGCAGTTCTTC. Translation: CASSSRDRGRDEQFF. The chain carries TRBV2 and TRBJ2-1; 12 bases map to TRBD1. This CDR3 region has 15 residues. Trimming removed 6 bases from V and 8 bases from J; junction bases left unmatched: 8. Germline-derived CDR1 and CDR2 are SNHLY and FYNNEI.

The chain carries TRBV30 and TRBJ2-7; 8 bases are a match to TRBD1. Germline V gene sequence: CDR1 GTSNPN, CDR2 SVGIG (reference sequence). V shed 0 bases and J 13 bases; nucleotides not matched to a gene: 8. This CDR3 comprises 12 residues. The chain's CDR3 is CAWSVPGRGQYF. Written as DNA, the CDR3 is TGTGCCTGGAGTGTTCCTGGCAGGGGGCAATACTTC.

The V gene is TRBV7-9, the J gene TRBJ2-4, with 8 bases lining up with TRBD1. This CDR3 has 16 amino acids. Germline CDR1 reads SEHNR; CDR2 reads FQNEAQ (reference sequence). V shed 2 bases, J shed 0 bases, and the junction held 3 bases outside the gene matches. DNA of the CDR3: TGTGCCAGCAGCTTAACCAGGGGGCTAGCCAAAAACATTCAGTACTTC. This codes for CASSLTRGLAKNIQYF.

The genes are TRBV4-2 and TRBJ1-2, with D unclear. Trimming took off 1 base at V and 8 bases at J, with 23 bases between the two ends. The CDR3 length is 17 residues. Germline CDR1 LGHNA, CDR2 YNFKEQ. CDR3 nucleotides: TGTGCCAGCAGCCAAGGGGGTAGCGGAGGTCCGTTGTGGGGCTACACCTTC. It yields the protein CASSQGGSGGPLWGYTF.

The rearrangement joins TRBV30 to TRBJ2-5; 10 bases map to TRBD2. This CDR3 region has 14 residues. Trimming took 5 bases from V and 9 from J; bases not matched to a gene: 12. The germline gives CDR1 GTSNPN, CDR2 SVGIG (reference sequence). The CDR3 DNA is TGTGCCTGGGCGCCTAGCGGGAGTGGGGTGGCCCAGTACTTC. This codes for CAWAPSGSGVAQYF.

The chain recombines TRBV7-8 with TRBJ1-4; D remains ambiguous. With 3 bases removed from V and 5 bases from J, the gap between germline ends came to 10 bases. In germline, CDR1 is SGHVS, CDR2 FQNEAQ. The CDR3 totals 14 residues. CDR3 amino acids: CASSFSSPNEKLFF. CDR3 bases: TGTGCCAGCAGCTTCTCCTCCCCGAATGAAAAACTGTTTTTT.

The gene calls are TRBV7-6 and TRBJ2-1; 9 positions agree with TRBD2. The CDR3 loop spans 17 amino acids. Trimming cost V 5 bases and J 3 bases; bases outside gene matches: 11. Germline V lookup: CDR1 SGHVS, CDR2 FNYEAQ. The CDR3 DNA reads TGTGCCAGCAGCACTCCTTGGGCGGGAGGGGGCTACAATGAGCAGTTCTTC. Translated: CASSTPWAGGGYNEQFF.

This chain links TRBV4-2 with TRBJ2-2, with unresolved D. Germline lookup yields CDR1 LGHNA and CDR2 YNFKEQ. CDR3 size: 14 residues. Trimming pared 2 bases from V and 1 base from J, leaving 5 bases between. The CDR3 region has the DNA TGTGCCAGCAGCCAATCTGTGAACACCGGGGAGCTGTTTTTT. Translation: CASSQSVNTGELFF.

The chain links TRBV2 to TRBJ2-7; TRBD2 aligns across 10 bases. CDR1 is SNHLY and CDR2 is FYNNEI in the germline V gene. The trim removed 5 bases at V and 3 bases at J, leaving 1 base unmatched. The CDR3 runs to 13 residues. CDR3 sequence (DNA): TGTGCCAGCAGTACTAGCGGGATCTACGAGCAGTACTTC. It specifies CASSTSGIYEQYF.

The chain is built from TRBV5-1 and TRBJ2-1, with 7 nucleotides matching TRBD2. The V segment lost 0 bases and the J segment 8 bases; nucleotides outside the gene matches: 5. The V gene's germline CDR1 is SGHRS and CDR2 YFSETQ. The CDR3 contains 14 residues. This CDR3 reads CASSLVGGRDEQFF. The CDR3 DNA is TGCGCCAGCAGCTTGGTTGGAGGGAGGGATGAGCAGTTCTTC. The full variable domain, rest sourced from reference TRBV5-1 and TRBJ2-1, is KAGVTQTPRYLIKTRGQQVTLSCSPISGHRSVSWYQQTPGQGLQFLFEYFSETQRNKGNFPGRFSGRQFSNSRSEMNVSTLELGDSALYLCASSLVGGRDEQFFGPGTRLTVL.

This sequence joins TRBV4-2 and TRBJ2-2; 11 bases are a match to TRBD2. This CDR3 region has 18 residues. V lost 0 bases to trimming and J lost 5 bases; unmatched junction nucleotides: 8. CDR1 LGHNA and CDR2 YNFKEQ come from the germline V gene. CDR3 nucleotide sequence: TGTGCCAGCAGCCAAGACAGGCTAGCGGGAGGCTTGACCGGGGAGCTGTTTTTT. Its protein product is CASSQDRLAGGLTGELFF.

The rearrangement joins TRBV11-2 to TRBJ2-1; TRBD1 aligns across 7 bases. Germline V gives CDR1 SGHAT, CDR2 FQNNGV. Unmatched junction bases numbered 2, after V lost 5 bases and J lost 7 bases. This CDR3 is 12 amino acids long. The CDR3 coding sequence is TGTGCCAGCAGCCCGGACAGGAATGAGCAGTTCTTC. Residues: CASSPDRNEQFF.

The J gene is TRBJ1-1, the V gene TRBV5-1; D gene uncertain. Germline assignment: CDR1 SGHRS and CDR2 YFSETQ. The CDR3 is 14 amino acids. The ends were cut back, 0 bases at V and 1 base at J, with 7 bases in the middle. CDR3 DNA sequence: TGCGCCAGCAGCTTGGGGGCAGCGAACACTGAAGCTTTCTTT. It encodes CASSLGAANTEAFF.

J is TRBJ1-3 and V is TRBV6-6; D remains ambiguous. V lost 3 bases to trimming and J lost 0 bases, with 6 bases between them. The CDR3 is made up of 14 amino acids. Looked up from germline, CDR1 is MNHNY and CDR2 is SVGAGI (reference sequence). CDR3 bases: TGTGCCAGCAGTTATATCTCCTCTGGAAACACCATATATTTT. Translation: CASSYISSGNTIYF.

The CDR3 DNA reads as TGTGCCAGCAGTTCACAGGGGGCCGGTGGTCAGCCCCAGCATTTT. This translates into CASSSQGAGGQPQHF. This chain connects TRBV2 to TRBJ1-5; 9 positions agree with TRBD1. The V and J ends lost 5 bases and 6 bases, in that order; junction bases with no gene match: 8. This CDR3 comprises 15 residues. From germline, CDR1 is SNHLY and CDR2 FYNNEI. The variable domain in full, completed from reference TRBV2 and TRBJ1-5, reads EPEVTQTPSHQVTQMGQEVILRCVPISNHLYFYWYRQILGQKVEFLVSFYNNEISEKSEIFDDQFSVERPDGSNFTLKIRSTKLEDSAMYFCASSSQGAGGQPQHFGDGTRLSIL.

The chain joins TRBV28 to TRBJ2-7; TRBD2 aligns across 13 bases. CDR3 length: 16 amino acids. Germline V gene sequence: CDR1 MDHEN, CDR2 SYDVKM. V was clipped by 5 bases and J by 4 bases; unmatched bases: 8. The CDR3 region is CASSPPGLAGVYEQYF. The CDR3 DNA follows: TGTGCCAGCAGTCCCCCAGGACTAGCGGGAGTATACGAGCAGTACTTC.

This clone was picked up one time. The CDR3 sequence: CASSPEFMRAEAFF. The CDR3 nucleotides are TGTGCCAGCAGCCCCGAGTTTATGCGGGCTGAAGCTTTCTTT. The chain uses TRBV7-3 and TRBJ1-1; D ambiguous. The CDR3 is 14 amino acids. Trimming took off 5 bases at V and 6 bases at J, with 16 bases between the two ends. CDR1 and CDR2 from the germline V gene are SGHTA and FQGTGA.

The chain couples TRBV11-3 to TRBJ2-7; D possibly corresponds to TRBD2 (5 bases). V shed 8 bases and J shed 5 bases, with 16 bases lying between them. The length of the CDR3 is 13 residues. In germline, CDR1 is SGHNT, CDR2 YENEEA. The CDR3 sequence is CASGPRGRHEQYF. In DNA, the CDR3 is TGTGCCAGCGGCCCCCGGGGTCGGCACGAGCAGTACTTC.

The rearrangement joins TRBV27 to TRBJ2-3; TRBD2 matches 12 bases. The germline V gene encodes CDR1 MNHEY and CDR2 SMNVEV (reference sequence). There are 18 residues in the CDR3. J was trimmed by 4 bases and V by 5 bases; bases with no gene match: 13. The CDR3 loop is CASSTKRTSGTWADTQYF. The CDR3 DNA reads as TGTGCCAGCAGTACCAAACGGACTAGCGGGACGTGGGCAGATACGCAGTATTTT.

This clone has only one observation. This chain links TRBV2 with TRBJ2-5, with 11 bases aligning to TRBD2. The J segment lost 0 bases and the V segment lost 2 bases, leaving 8 bases of the junction unmatched. Germline lookup yields CDR1 SNHLY and CDR2 FYNNEI. CDR3 length: 18 amino acids. CDR3 in DNA: TGTGCCAGCAGTGAAAGGTCTAGCGGGAGGCTGTACCAAGAGACCCAGTACTTC. This translates into CASSERSSGRLYQETQYF.

This chain joins TRBV28 and TRBJ1-1; weak D call: TRBD1 (6 bases). The CDR3 extends over 15 amino acids. Trimming took off 5 bases at V and 0 bases at J, with 13 bases between the two ends. The germline gives CDR1 MDHEN, CDR2 SYDVKM. The CDR3: CASSETGNVNTEAFF. The CDR3 DNA is TGTGCCAGCAGTGAGACAGGAAACGTGAACACTGAAGCTTTCTTT.

This chain links TRBV7-9 with TRBJ2-2; the D gene is possibly TRBD2 (5 bases). There are 16 residues in the CDR3. Trimming took off 5 bases at V and 6 bases at J, with 19 bases between the two ends. CDR1 and CDR2 (germline): SEHNR, FQNEAQ (reference sequence). The CDR3 is CASSLHPGSSPGELFF. DNA of the CDR3: TGTGCCAGCAGCCTACACCCCGGGTCTAGCCCCGGGGAGCTGTTTTTT. Full variable domain (missing parts from reference TRBV7-9 and TRBJ2-2): DTGVSQNPRHKITKRGQNVTFRCDPISEHNRLYWYRQTLGQGPEFLTYFQNEAQLEKSRLLSDRFSAERPKGSFSTLEIQRTEQGDSAMYLCASSLHPGSSPGELFFGEGSRLTVL.

The chain combines TRBV6-6 with TRBJ1-2; maybe TRBD1 (5 bases). This CDR3 is 14 amino acids long. Trimming pared 6 bases from V and 7 bases from J, leaving 18 bases between. Germline lookup yields CDR1 MNHNY and CDR2 SVGAGI (reference sequence). The CDR3 nucleotides read TGTGCCAGCAGCCTAGGACCCCTCGGGGGTGGCTACACCTTC. Its translation: CASSLGPLGGGYTF.

Only one count was recorded for this clone. The chain carries TRBV5-4 and TRBJ1-1, with TRBD1 identical over 8 bases. CDR1 and CDR2 from the germline V gene are SGHNT and YYREEE (reference sequence). V was pared by 4 bases and J by 1 base, with 3 bases of the junction left unmatched. The CDR3 runs 14 residues. CDR3 coding DNA: TGTGCCAGCAGCGCACAGGGGGGGAACACTGAAGCTTTCTTT. Protein: CASSAQGGNTEAFF.

V gene TRBV13 combines with J gene TRBJ2-1; D perhaps matches TRBD1 (5 bases). The CDR3 loop spans 16 amino acids. Germline V CDR1 and CDR2: PRHDT, FYEKMQ (reference sequence). V was cut by 1 base and J by 6 bases, with 16 bases left in between. CDR3 coding DNA: TGTGCCAGCAGCTTAGAGGGGCTCATTGGGGCCAATGAGCAGTTCTTC. Translating it yields CASSLEGLIGANEQFF. Complete variable domain (other parts from reference TRBV13 and TRBJ2-1): AAGVIQSPRHLIKEKRETATLKCYPIPRHDTVYWYQQGPGQDPQFLISFYEKMQSDKGSIPDRFSAQQFSDYHSELNMSSLELGDSALYFCASSLEGLIGANEQFFGPGTRLTVL.

Of note for this clone: A junction boundary mismatches the germline segment, possibly from a read error. The chain joins TRBV28 to TRBJ2-3; D unclear. CDR1 and CDR2 from the germline V gene are MDHEN and SYDVKM. This CDR3 comprises 12 residues. CDR3 in DNA: TGTGCCAGCAGCCCGAGCACAGATATGCAGTATTTT. As protein: CASSPSTDMQYF.

The V gene is TRBV27, the J gene TRBJ1-2, with TRBD1 as a possible D gene (5 bases). The length of the CDR3 is 14 residues. V shed 6 bases and J shed 5 bases, with 16 bases lying between them. The germline gives CDR1 MNHEY, CDR2 SMNVEV (reference sequence). CDR3 protein: CASSPYGALYGYTF. The DNA of the CDR3 is TGTGCCAGCAGCCCATATGGGGCCCTATATGGCTACACCTTC.

The J gene is TRBJ2-1, the V gene TRBV5-8; tentative D call: TRBD2 (6 bases). This CDR3 has 13 amino acids. Per germline, CDR1 SGHTS and CDR2 YDEGEE. The germline V and J ends were trimmed by 4 bases and 10 bases, with 15 bases remaining between them. The CDR3 coding sequence is TGTGCCAGCAGCCGGGACTCGGCGGGGGAGCAGTTCTTC. Its protein product is CASSRDSAGEQFF.

V and J are TRBV28 and TRBJ2-1; D gene ambiguous. V was clipped by 6 bases and J by 6 bases, with 15 bases between them. This CDR3 region has 14 residues. CDR1 is MDHEN and CDR2 is SYDVKM in the germline V gene. The CDR3 loop is CASSFPNSGNEQFF. CDR3 DNA: TGTGCCAGCAGCTTCCCCAACTCGGGCAATGAGCAGTTCTTC.

The chain joins TRBV14 to TRBJ1-1; D is unresolved. V was shortened by 0 bases and J by 5 bases, with 13 bases between the two germline ends. CDR3 length: 15 residues. Looked up from germline, CDR1 is SGHDN and CDR2 is FVKESK. The CDR3 coding sequence is TGTGCCAGCAGCCAAGACCCGGGGAAACGAACTGAAGCTTTCTTT. This codes for CASSQDPGKRTEAFF.